There are many counts of the clone carrying this TCR beta chain. Antigen: not known. The data derive from a study of T cell repertoires in cytomegalovirus infection. About the research overall: Evidence of both CMV infection and a matching HLA type came from public TCR beta signatures. Notes on the study in general: Based on cumulative public TCR beta family frequency, carriers of CMV plus the relevant HLA were identified. In two of eight donors, the top clonotype was HLA-C-restricted CMV-specific.

TCRdb re-called the reads with MiXCR, one entry per CDR3 protein. Here the sample spans hundreds of thousands of distinct CDR3 sequences, around 10% being singletons. Sequencing was carried out using PBMCs. The origin of this receptor is a human donor in good health (CMV status not recorded). Some clones in this sample may be carry-over from other donors' samples.

Here the CDR3 DNA reads TGTGCCAGCAGTTTAGGAAGCAGGGGGGAGTACGAGCAGTACGTC. Amino acid sequence: CASSLGSRGEYEQYV. This chain joins TRBV28 and TRBJ2-7; a weak D match, TRBD1 (7 bases). The CDR3 length is 15 residues. Trimming stripped 2 bases from V and 4 bases from J, with 15 bases between. Germline V CDR1 and CDR2: MDHEN, SYDVKM.